This T cell receptor (beta chain) stems from a study of blood T cell repertoires in COVID-19. Study background: Sites across the United States, Italy and Spain contributed samples from acute and convalescent COVID-19. T cells, B-cell-depleted T cells, or PBMCs supplied cDNA or gDNA.

Authors' data handling: Estimation of nucleated cell counts relied on the amplification of reference gene primers. The repertoire was sequenced with immunoSEQ multiplex PCR; TCRdb's copy has only in-frame clones and lacks some. Clonal size and the V and J genes are those of that table, whereas D and trimming came from the DNA. The repertoire includes about 170,000 clones, under 90% of them detected once, and 14% sits in the top ten. This clone was observed a few times. Trimming left V 8 bases short and J 4 bases short, with 11 bases between. CDR1 is MNHEY, CDR2 SMNVEV, per germline (reference sequence). CDR3 length equals 12 residues.

The genes are TRBV27 and TRBJ1-1; D is undetermined. Sequencing was carried out using peripheral blood. The receptor's source is a woman between 70 and 85 years old with COVID-19, enrolled during active disease. The CDR3 DNA is TGTGCCAGCCGGACTGTCGGCACTGAAGCTTTCTTT. Encoded protein: CASRTVGTEAFF.